Listed here are 14 T cell receptor beta chains from one sample, sequenced in a study of memory CD4+ T cells and cytomegalovirus serostatus (dated 2019 in TCRdb). Library construction relied on the immunoSEQ multiplex PCR assay. TCRdb limited this immuneACCESS table to in-frame rearrangements with V and J called. A share of clones is missing; checked studies link under half to unresolved V genes, and the rest is unexplained. The sample table lists approximately 63,000 clones, roughly 80% of them with a count of one. The ten most abundant clones make up almost 0.55% of the sample. A FACSAria II was used to sort memory CD4+ T cells, defined as single viable CD3+CD4+CD8-CD45RO+ cells. Sequenced sample: memory CD4+ T cells from blood. Every receptor here comes from an adult in good health and CMV-seronegative. Some clones in this sample may be carry-over from other donors' samples.

This clone was seen once. This chain connects TRBV2 to TRBJ2-3, with unresolved D. V lost 10 bases and J 5 bases, leaving 13 bases between the germline ends. CDR1 is SNHLY and CDR2 is FYNNEI in the germline V gene. The length of the CDR3 is 12 residues. DNA of the CDR3: TGTGCCACCGCATTCGTTGAAGATACGCAGTATTTT. Its translation is CATAFVEDTQYF.

This clone showed up just a few times. V is TRBV30 and J is TRBJ2-1, with 9 bases fitting TRBD2. J gave up 8 bases and V 3 bases, and 5 bases lay outside the gene matches. Germline V lookup: CDR1 GTSNPN, CDR2 SVGIG (reference sequence). This CDR3 is 13 amino acids long. The CDR3 here is CAWRGGGADEQFF. CDR3 DNA sequence: TGTGCCTGGAGAGGCGGGGGGGCAGATGAGCAGTTCTTC.

V gene TRBV11-2 combines with J gene TRBJ2-3, with 8 positions matching TRBD2. In germline, CDR1 is SGHAT, CDR2 FQNNGV. This CDR3 comprises 16 residues. V was clipped by 0 bases and J by 5 bases; unmatched bases: 7. The CDR3 region has the DNA TGTGCCAGCAGCTTAGATATAGCGGGGACGGTAGATACGCAGTATTTT. Translation gives CASSLDIAGTVDTQYF.

This clone was found a few times. V and J are TRBV5-1 and TRBJ2-5; D unclear. There are 15 residues in the CDR3. The germline V and J ends were trimmed by 1 base and 0 bases, with 10 bases remaining between them. Germline V gene sequence: CDR1 SGHRS, CDR2 YFSETQ. The CDR3 region has the DNA TGCGCCAGCAGCTTGCTGGCAGGCCACCAAGAGACCCAGTACTTC. Translation: CASSLLAGHQETQYF. Filled out from reference TRBV5-1 and TRBJ2-5, the complete variable domain reads KAGVTQTPRYLIKTRGQQVTLSCSPISGHRSVSWYQQTPGQGLQFLFEYFSETQRNKGNFPGRFSGRQFSNSRSEMNVSTLELGDSALYLCASSLLAGHQETQYFGPGTRLLVL.

This chain uses TRBV9 with TRBJ2-3; unclear D gene. Germline-derived CDR1 and CDR2 are SGDLS and YYNGEE. The V gene lost 0 bases and the J gene lost 0 bases, with 5 bases spanning the gap. The CDR3 loop spans 14 amino acids. The CDR3 protein is CASSVESSTDTQYF. CDR3 DNA sequence: TGTGCCAGCAGCGTAGAGAGTAGCACAGATACGCAGTATTTT.

The rearrangement uses TRBV7-2 and TRBJ2-6; D not certain. V was trimmed by 5 bases and J by 0 bases, leaving 8 bases between them. The germline CDR1 and CDR2 sequences are SGHTA and FQGNSA. The CDR3 loop spans 15 amino acids. The CDR3, as DNA: TGTGCCAGCAGCCCACGTCTCTCTGGGGCCAACGTCCTGACTTTC. It encodes CASSPRLSGANVLTF. The whole variable domain, remainder taken from reference TRBV7-2 and TRBJ2-6, is GAGVSQSPSNKVTEKGKDVELRCDPISGHTALYWYRQSLGQGLEFLIYFQGNSAPDKSGLPSDRFSAERTGGSVSTLTIQRTQQEDSAVYLCASSPRLSGANVLTFGAGSRLTVL.

The rearrangement joins TRBV18 to TRBJ1-5, with TRBD1 matching 12 bases. V shed 3 bases, J shed 6 bases, and the junction held 6 bases outside the gene matches. From germline, CDR1 is KGHSH and CDR2 LQKENI. There are 16 residues in the CDR3. The CDR3 here is CASSPGTGGMSQPQHF. The CDR3 DNA follows: TGTGCCAGCTCACCTGGGACAGGGGGCATGAGTCAGCCCCAGCATTTT.

This clone was picked up one time. The rearrangement links TRBV18 to TRBJ2-6, with 8 bases that match TRBD1. The CDR3 consists of 16 residues. CDR1 is KGHSH and CDR2 is LQKENI in the germline V gene. The ends lost 6 bases at V and 2 bases at J; junction bases unmatched: 6. The DNA of the CDR3 is TGTGCCAGCTCGTACACAGGGGGTACTGGGGCCAACGTCCTGACTTTC. Residues: CASSYTGGTGANVLTF.

The chain uses TRBV18 and TRBJ2-3; TRBD1 aligns across 7 bases. V lost 1 base and J lost 0; bases outside the gene matches: 10. This CDR3 is built from 18 residues. CDR1 and CDR2 from the germline V gene are KGHSH and LQKENI. This chain's CDR3 is CASSPRQGEGASTDTQYF. Here the CDR3 DNA reads TGTGCCAGCTCACCACGACAGGGAGAGGGGGCTAGCACAGATACGCAGTATTTT.

The chain combines TRBV28 with TRBJ2-6; the D gene is possibly TRBD1 (6 bases). The V and J ends lost 3 bases and 0 bases respectively, with 18 bases between them. Germline CDR1 MDHEN, CDR2 SYDVKM. The CDR3 length is 19 residues. CDR3 bases: TGTGCCAGCAGTTTCCTCAGTTGGGGACAAGACTCTGGGGCCAACGTCCTGACTTTC. Translation: CASSFLSWGQDSGANVLTF. The variable domain in full, completed from reference TRBV28 and TRBJ2-6, reads DVKVTQSSRYLVKRTGEKVFLECVQDMDHENMFWYRQDPGLGLRLIYFSYDVKMKEKGDIPEGYSVSREKKERFSLILESASTNQTSMYLCASSFLSWGQDSGANVLTFGAGSRLTVL.

The V gene is TRBV5-6, the J gene TRBJ1-1; TRBD1 might be the D (5 bases). Germline values: CDR1 SGHDT, CDR2 YYEEEE. The CDR3 is 14 residues long. V gave up 2 bases and J gave up 7 bases, with 15 bases separating them. The CDR3 nucleotides read TGTGCCAGCAGCTTACTCCAGGGAATTGGTGAAGCTTTCTTT. Its translation is CASSLLQGIGEAFF.

The chain carries TRBV20-1 and TRBJ2-3, with no clear D. Germline CDR1 and CDR2: DFQATT and SNEGSKA (reference sequence). This CDR3 comprises 11 residues. V lost 3 bases and J lost 4, with 5 bases in between. CDR3 nucleotides: TGCAGTGCTAGGATCCCAGATACGCAGTATTTT. Protein product: CSARIPDTQYF.

This clone appeared once. This chain links TRBV28 with TRBJ2-5; D assignment may be TRBD1 or TRBD2 (5 bases each). Germline V CDR1 and CDR2: MDHEN, SYDVKM. V gave up 3 bases and J gave up 5 bases, with 10 bases separating them. This CDR3 contains 13 residues. CDR3 DNA sequence: TGTGCCAGCAGTTTTCTGGGGACCGAGACCCAGTACTTC. Translating gives CASSFLGTETQYF.

The J gene is TRBJ1-1, the V gene TRBV2, with D unclear. CDR1 is SNHLY and CDR2 is FYNNEI in the germline V gene. CDR3 length equals 11 residues. V was shortened by 6 bases and J by 0 bases, with 2 bases between the two germline ends. The CDR3 reads CASRLNTEAFF. The CDR3 DNA follows: TGTGCCAGCAGGCTGAACACTGAAGCTTTCTTT. Based on the CDR3 plus reference TRBV2 and TRBJ1-1, the full variable domain is EPEVTQTPSHQVTQMGQEVILRCVPISNHLYFYWYRQILGQKVEFLVSFYNNEISEKSEIFDDQFSVERPDGSNFTLKIRSTKLEDSAMYFCASRLNTEAFFGQGTRLTVV.